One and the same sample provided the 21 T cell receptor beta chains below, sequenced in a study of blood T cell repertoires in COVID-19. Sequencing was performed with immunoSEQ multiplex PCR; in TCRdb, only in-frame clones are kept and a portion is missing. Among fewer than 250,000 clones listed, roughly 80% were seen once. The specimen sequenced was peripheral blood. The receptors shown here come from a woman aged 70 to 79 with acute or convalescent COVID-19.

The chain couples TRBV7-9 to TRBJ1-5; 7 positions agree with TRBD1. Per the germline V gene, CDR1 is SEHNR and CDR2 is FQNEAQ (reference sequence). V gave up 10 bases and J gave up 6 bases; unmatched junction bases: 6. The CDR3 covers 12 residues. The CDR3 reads CATGGITQPQHF. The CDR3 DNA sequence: TGTGCCACAGGGGGAATCACTCAGCCCCAGCATTTT. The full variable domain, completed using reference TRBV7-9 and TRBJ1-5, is DTGVSQNPRHKITKRGQNVTFRCDPISEHNRLYWYRQTLGQGPEFLTYFQNEAQLEKSRLLSDRFSAERPKGSFSTLEIQRTEQGDSAMYLCATGGITQPQHFGDGTRLSIL.

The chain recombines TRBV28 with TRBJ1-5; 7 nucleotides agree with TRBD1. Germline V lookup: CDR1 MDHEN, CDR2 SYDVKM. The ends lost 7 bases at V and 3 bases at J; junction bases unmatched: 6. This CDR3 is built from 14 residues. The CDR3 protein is CASMSGQINQPQHF. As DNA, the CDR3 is TGTGCCAGCATGTCGGGACAGATCAATCAGCCCCAGCATTTT.

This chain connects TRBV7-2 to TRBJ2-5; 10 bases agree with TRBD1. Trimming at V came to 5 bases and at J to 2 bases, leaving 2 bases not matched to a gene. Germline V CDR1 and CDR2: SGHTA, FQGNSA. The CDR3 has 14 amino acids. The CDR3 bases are TGTGCCAGCAGCGGGACAGGGGAGCAAGAGACCCAGTACTTC. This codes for CASSGTGEQETQYF.

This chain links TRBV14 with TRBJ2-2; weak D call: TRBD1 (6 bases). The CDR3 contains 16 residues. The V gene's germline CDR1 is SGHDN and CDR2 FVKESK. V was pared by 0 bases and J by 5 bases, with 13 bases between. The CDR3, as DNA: TGTGCCAGCAGCCAAGATAAGATGAGGGGGACCGGGGAGCTGTTTTTT. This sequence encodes CASSQDKMRGTGELFF.

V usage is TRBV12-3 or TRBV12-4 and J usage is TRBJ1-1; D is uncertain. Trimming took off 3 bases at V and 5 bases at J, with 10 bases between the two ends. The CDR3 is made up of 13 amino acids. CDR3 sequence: CASSFSAGTEAFF. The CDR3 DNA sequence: TGTGCCAGCAGTTTTAGTGCGGGGACTGAAGCTTTCTTT.

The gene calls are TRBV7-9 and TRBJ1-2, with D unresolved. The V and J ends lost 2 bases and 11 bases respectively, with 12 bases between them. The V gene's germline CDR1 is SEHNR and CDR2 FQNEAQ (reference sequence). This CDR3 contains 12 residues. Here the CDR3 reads CASSLISVRYTF. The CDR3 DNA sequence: TGTGCCAGCAGCTTAATTAGTGTTCGGTACACCTTC.

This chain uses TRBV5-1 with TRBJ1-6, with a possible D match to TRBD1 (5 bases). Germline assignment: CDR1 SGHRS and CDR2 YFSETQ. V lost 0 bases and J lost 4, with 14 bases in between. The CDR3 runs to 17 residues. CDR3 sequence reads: CASSLEQSGGYNSPLHF. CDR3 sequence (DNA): TGCGCCAGCAGCTTGGAACAGTCGGGGGGTTATAATTCACCCCTCCACTTT.

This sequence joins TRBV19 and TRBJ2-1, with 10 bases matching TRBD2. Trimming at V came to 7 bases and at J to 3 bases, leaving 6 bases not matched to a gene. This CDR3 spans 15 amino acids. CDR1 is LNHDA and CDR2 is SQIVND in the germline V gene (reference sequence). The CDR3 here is CASKGLAGVYNEQFF. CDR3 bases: TGTGCCAGTAAAGGGCTAGCGGGGGTCTACAATGAGCAGTTCTTC.

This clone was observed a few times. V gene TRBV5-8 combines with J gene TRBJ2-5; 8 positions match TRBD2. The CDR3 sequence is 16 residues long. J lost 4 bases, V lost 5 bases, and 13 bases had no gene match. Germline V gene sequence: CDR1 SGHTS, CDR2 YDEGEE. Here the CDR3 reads CASSRAVGTRRETQYF. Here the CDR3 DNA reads TGTGCCAGCAGTCGAGCAGTTGGGACTAGGCGAGAGACCCAGTACTTC.

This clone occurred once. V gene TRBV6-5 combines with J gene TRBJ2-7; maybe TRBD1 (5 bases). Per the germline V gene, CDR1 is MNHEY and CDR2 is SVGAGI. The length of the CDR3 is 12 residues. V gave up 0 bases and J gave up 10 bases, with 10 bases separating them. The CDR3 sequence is CASSYSEGVQYF. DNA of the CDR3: TGTGCCAGCAGTTACTCGGAAGGGGTTCAGTACTTC.

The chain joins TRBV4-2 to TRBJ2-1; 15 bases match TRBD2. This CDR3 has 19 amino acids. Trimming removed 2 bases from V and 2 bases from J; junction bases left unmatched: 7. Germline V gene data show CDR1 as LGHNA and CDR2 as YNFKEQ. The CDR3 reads CASSQPPGLAGGTYNEQFF. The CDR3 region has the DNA TGTGCCAGCAGCCAACCCCCGGGACTAGCGGGGGGTACCTACAATGAGCAGTTCTTC.

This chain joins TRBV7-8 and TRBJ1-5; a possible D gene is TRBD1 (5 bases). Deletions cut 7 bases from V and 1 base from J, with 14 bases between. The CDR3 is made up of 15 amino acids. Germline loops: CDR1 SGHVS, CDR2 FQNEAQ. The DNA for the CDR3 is TGTGCCAGCACCCTCTCGGAGGGGAGCAATCAGCCCCAGCATTTT. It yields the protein CASTLSEGSNQPQHF.

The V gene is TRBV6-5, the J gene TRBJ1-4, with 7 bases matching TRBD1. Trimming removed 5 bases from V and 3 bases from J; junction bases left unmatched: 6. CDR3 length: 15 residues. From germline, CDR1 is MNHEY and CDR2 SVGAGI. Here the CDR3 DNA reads TGTGCCAGCAGTATAGGGGGCGCGGCTAATGAAAAACTGTTTTTT. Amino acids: CASSIGGAANEKLFF.

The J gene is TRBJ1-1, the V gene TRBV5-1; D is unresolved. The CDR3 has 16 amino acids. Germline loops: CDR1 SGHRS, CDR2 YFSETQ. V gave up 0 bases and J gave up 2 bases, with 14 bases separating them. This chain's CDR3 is CASSLASTTVNTEAFF. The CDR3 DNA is TGCGCCAGCAGCTTGGCCTCTACGACTGTCAACACTGAAGCTTTCTTT.

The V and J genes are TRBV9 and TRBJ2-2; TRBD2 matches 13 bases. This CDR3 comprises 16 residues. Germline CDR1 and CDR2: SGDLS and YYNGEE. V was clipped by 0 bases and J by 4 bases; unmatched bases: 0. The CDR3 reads CASSVGTSGGTGELFF. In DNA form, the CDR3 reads TGTGCCAGCAGCGTAGGGACTAGCGGGGGCACCGGGGAGCTGTTTTTT.

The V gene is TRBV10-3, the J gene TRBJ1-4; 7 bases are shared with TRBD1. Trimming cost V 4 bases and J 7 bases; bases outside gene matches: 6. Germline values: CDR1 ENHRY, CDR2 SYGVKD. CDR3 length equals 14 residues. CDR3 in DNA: TGTGCCATCAGTGTGAATGGACAGGCTGAAAAACTGTTTTTT. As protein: CAISVNGQAEKLFF.

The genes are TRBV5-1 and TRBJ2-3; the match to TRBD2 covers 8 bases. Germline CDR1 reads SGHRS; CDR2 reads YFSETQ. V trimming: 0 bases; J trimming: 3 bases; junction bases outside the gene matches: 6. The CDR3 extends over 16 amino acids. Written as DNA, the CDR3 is TGCGCCAGCAGCTTGGCCGCGGGGGGACGAACAGATACGCAGTATTTT. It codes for CASSLAAGGRTDTQYF.

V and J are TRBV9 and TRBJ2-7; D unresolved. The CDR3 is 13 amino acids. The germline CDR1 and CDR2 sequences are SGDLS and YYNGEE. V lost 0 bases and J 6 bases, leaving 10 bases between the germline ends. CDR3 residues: CASSVAAQSEQYF. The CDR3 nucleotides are TGTGCCAGCAGCGTAGCTGCACAGTCCGAGCAGTACTTC.

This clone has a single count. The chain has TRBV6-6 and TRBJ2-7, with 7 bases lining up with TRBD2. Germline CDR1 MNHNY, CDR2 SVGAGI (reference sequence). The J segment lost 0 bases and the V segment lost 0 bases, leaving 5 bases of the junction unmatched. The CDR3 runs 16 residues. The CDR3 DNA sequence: TGTGCCAGCAGTTACTCAGTCCTAGCGGTCTCCTACGAGCAGTACTTC. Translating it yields CASSYSVLAVSYEQYF.

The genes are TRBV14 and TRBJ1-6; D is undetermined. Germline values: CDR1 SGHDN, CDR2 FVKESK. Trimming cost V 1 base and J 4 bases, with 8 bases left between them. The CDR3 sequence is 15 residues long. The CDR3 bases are TGTGCCAGCAGCCAAGGGTCAGTTTATAATTCACCCCTCCACTTT. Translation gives CASSQGSVYNSPLHF. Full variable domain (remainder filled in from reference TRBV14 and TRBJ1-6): EAGVTQFPSHSVIEKGQTVTLRCDPISGHDNLYWYRRVMGKEIKFLLHFVKESKQDESGMPNNRFLAERTGGTYSTLKVQPAELEDSGVYFCASSQGSVYNSPLHFGNGTRLTVT.

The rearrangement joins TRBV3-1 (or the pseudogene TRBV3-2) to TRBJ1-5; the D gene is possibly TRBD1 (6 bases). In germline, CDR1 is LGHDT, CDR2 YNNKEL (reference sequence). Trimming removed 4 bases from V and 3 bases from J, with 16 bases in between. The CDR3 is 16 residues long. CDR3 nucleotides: TGTGCCAGCAGCCCAAACCCGGGGGGCCCCAATCAGCCCCAGCATTTT. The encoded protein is CASSPNPGGPNQPQHF.